This T cell receptor (beta chain) emerged from a study of regulatory T cells in long-lasting Graves disease. Background on the study: In persistent Graves' disease, antithyroid drugs had been taken for over 5 years and TSH receptor antibodies stayed positive. Notes on the study in general: Among persistent patients, a larger number of public clonotypes were shared (over 2,500) than among newly diagnosed patients (about 970).

According to the study, TCR beta libraries were built with iRepertoire HTBI primers and CDR3-region Arm-PCR. Original methodology: Identification across samples found 60 to 75 TRBV and roughly 14 TRBJ segments. TCRdb processed the multiplex PCR reads anew with MiXCR; each CDR3 protein has one entry. The V and J calls reflect TCRdb's pipeline rather than the authors' work. The repertoire holds 350,000 to 450,000 distinct CDR3 sequences, with approximately 25% as singletons. Time point given: persistent/refractory GD, antithyroid drugs over 5 years with positive TRAb. Isolated PBMC RNA provided the starting material for the TCR library. Notes on this clonotype: The antigen remains unidentified.

V lost 1 base to trimming and J lost 6 bases, with 14 bases between them. The CDR3 runs to 15 residues. The germline V gene has CDR1 SGHAT and CDR2 FQNNGV. The chain recombines TRBV11-2 with TRBJ2-3, with D perhaps assigned TRBD1 or TRBD2 (6 bases each). This clonotype was sampled from a woman aged 40 to 55 with Graves disease. This specimen consisted of peripheral blood mononuclear cells (PBMCs), obtained when the disease was refractory, from a patient treated with antithyroid drugs. CDR3 loop: CASSLARGVADTQYF. The CDR3 DNA reads TGTGCCAGCAGCTTAGCGAGGGGGGTTGCGGATACGCAGTATTTT.